The clone carrying this T cell receptor (beta chain) was picked up a small number of times. The antigen remains unidentified. Through a sample-barcoded 5' primer and a J-beta primer mix, a second PCR was run for roughly 6 to 11 cycles. TCRdb re-analysed the 5' RACE reads in MiXCR, keeping a single row per CDR3 protein. The sample consists of about 730,000 distinct CDR3 sequences, roughly 45% of them appearing once. The data belong to a study of blood T cells in healthy people across ages. Regarding the study as a whole: Unsorted PBMCs ruled out conclusive naive versus antigen-experienced comparison. Naive T cell percentage by flow cytometry tracked strongly with beta diversity.

Healthy individuals of Caucasian origin from Russia, aged about 6 to 100, served as donors. No fewer than 7 million PBMCs went into each sample. The V and J ends lost 6 bases and 9 bases, in that order; junction bases with no gene match: 13. Germline CDR1 reads MNHNY; CDR2 reads SVGAGI (reference sequence). This CDR3 has 15 amino acids. This TCR derives from a woman aged 60-75 years in good health. The sequencing input was blood. The V gene is TRBV6-6, the J gene TRBJ2-1; TRBD2 matches 8 bases. CDR3 bases: TGTGCCAGCAGCCCACCGGCTAGCGGGTTGGCTGAGCAGTTCTTC. Translating it yields CASSPPASGLAEQFF.